Each of the 19 T cell receptor beta chains below was sequenced from the same sample in a study of monozygotic twins with inflammatory bowel disease. No DNA is given; TCRdb re-called the 5' RACE reads and lists each CDR3 protein once. There are some 170,000 distinct CDR3 sequences in the sample, with over 2.5% held by the top ten. Sequenced: blood. The receptor source for this set is a human donor with ulcerative colitis or Crohn's disease, or a healthy co-twin of an affected twin (not recorded which).

The rearrangement links TRBV5-1 to TRBJ1-2; lacking DNA, the TRBD1 call made by TCRdb goes unchecked. Germline CDR1 reads SGHRS; CDR2 reads YFSETQ. The CDR3 spans 14 residues. This chain's CDR3 is CASSLDTGTIGYTF. Full variable domain (missing parts from reference TRBV5-1 and TRBJ1-2): KAGVTQTPRYLIKTRGQQVTLSCSPISGHRSVSWYQQTPGQGLQFLFEYFSETQRNKGNFPGRFSGRQFSNSRSEMNVSTLELGDSALYLCASSLDTGTIGYTFGSGTRLTVV.

V usage is TRBV29-1 and J usage is TRBJ2-6; checking the TCRdb D call of TRBD1 is not possible without DNA. The CDR3 is 12 amino acids. CDR1 and CDR2 from the germline V gene are SQVTM and ANQGSEA. This chain's CDR3 is CSVRAGANVLTF.

V usage is TRBV7-9 and J usage is TRBJ2-1; absent DNA, TCRdb's TRBD1 call cannot be checked. Germline V gene sequence: CDR1 SEHNR, CDR2 FQNEAQ (reference sequence). This CDR3 has 11 residues. CDR3 sequence reads: CASNPGGEQFF. The full variable domain, in which reference TRBV7-9 and TRBJ2-1 provide the parts outside the CDR3, is DTGVSQNPRHKITKRGQNVTFRCDPISEHNRLYWYRQTLGQGPEFLTYFQNEAQLEKSRLLSDRFSAERPKGSFSTLEIQRTEQGDSAMYLCASNPGGEQFFGPGTRLTVL.

The chain recombines TRBV7-8 with TRBJ2-5; TCRdb's D call, TRBD1, is unchecked because there is no DNA. The CDR3 loop spans 16 amino acids. Germline assignment: CDR1 SGHVS and CDR2 FQNEAQ. The CDR3 is CASSPPGGGSGETQYF.

J is TRBJ2-1 and V is TRBV12-3 or TRBV12-4; TCRdb proposes TRBD2, but this gene call is untestable without DNA. The CDR3 has 14 amino acids. This CDR3 reads CASSFGLAGLEQFF.

The chain employs TRBV7-9 and TRBJ2-3; TCRdb indicates TRBD2, and absent DNA this call remains unverified. CDR3 size: 17 residues. Germline V gives CDR1 SEHNR, CDR2 FQNEAQ (reference sequence). The CDR3 loop is CASSSPQALLNTDTQYF.

The chain joins TRBV18 to TRBJ2-4; the TCRdb D gene call, TRBD2, has no DNA to confirm it. CDR3 length equals 14 residues. The germline V gene has CDR1 KGHSH and CDR2 LQKENI. CDR3 protein: CASSPASGSNIQYF.

The chain joins TRBV7-2 to TRBJ2-3. The CDR3 is 11 residues long. Germline V lookup: CDR1 SGHTA, CDR2 FQGNSA. The CDR3 is CASSWKYTQYF.

The rearrangement links TRBV24-1 to TRBJ1-5; TCRdb gives TRBD1 as the D gene, but with no DNA this cannot be confirmed. Germline V gene sequence: CDR1 KGHDR, CDR2 SFDVKD. The length of the CDR3 is 15 residues. The chain's CDR3 is CATSDPFRSRGTQHF.

The chain employs TRBV14 and TRBJ2-5; the TCRdb D gene call, TRBD1, has no DNA to confirm it. Germline assignment: CDR1 SGHDN and CDR2 FVKESK. This CDR3 region has 17 residues. The CDR3 reads CASSHGGTGMYQETQYF.

The CDR3 protein is CASSIFSGRRRGTDTQYF. V gene TRBV5-1 combines with J gene TRBJ2-3; there is no DNA to check the TCRdb D call of TRBD2. Germline CDR1 reads SGHRS; CDR2 reads YFSETQ. The CDR3 sequence is 18 residues long.

This chain connects TRBV5-1 to TRBJ1-5. This CDR3 has 15 amino acids. CDR1 and CDR2 from the germline V gene are SGHRS and YFSETQ. CDR3 sequence: CASSPDVNSNQPQHF.

The chain uses TRBV20-1 and TRBJ2-2; the D gene TCRdb calls, TRBD2, cannot be checked with no DNA. The CDR3 totals 15 residues. The germline V gene encodes CDR1 DFQATT and CDR2 SNEGSKA (reference sequence). The CDR3 region is CSALTLAPNTGELFF.

V usage is TRBV2 and J usage is TRBJ2-1; the TCRdb D gene call, TRBD2, has no DNA to confirm it. Germline V CDR1 and CDR2: SNHLY, FYNNEI. CDR3 length equals 14 residues. The CDR3 here is CASIGLAGGEEQFF.

This chain joins TRBV5-1 and TRBJ2-7. Per the germline V gene, CDR1 is SGHRS and CDR2 is YFSETQ. The CDR3 contains 12 residues. The CDR3 sequence: CASSSTDYEQYF.

The genes are TRBV27 and TRBJ2-7. This CDR3 is built from 11 residues. Germline CDR1 is MNHEY and CDR2 is SMNVEV (reference sequence). The CDR3 here is CASQRLYEQYF.

The rearrangement joins TRBV7-7 to TRBJ2-2. Germline V gene data show CDR1 as SSHAT and CDR2 as FNYEAQ (reference sequence). The CDR3 runs to 14 residues. The CDR3 is CASTLAVNTGELFF.

The chain joins TRBV6-5 to TRBJ2-7; lacking DNA, the TRBD2 call made by TCRdb goes unchecked. This CDR3 spans 15 amino acids. Germline CDR1 is MNHEY and CDR2 is SVGAGI. CDR3 residues: CASSYGDSGINEQYF.

The V and J genes are TRBV27 and TRBJ1-5. CDR1 and CDR2 from the germline V gene are MNHEY and SMNVEV (reference sequence). The CDR3 length is 15 residues. This chain's CDR3 is CASSPRAATNQPQHF.